This record looks at one TCR beta chain sequence and its context. This receptor's antigen is unknown. Base qualities are not recorded, but no much larger clone differs from it by a single base. The data were obtained in a study of T cell changes during pregnancy in multiple sclerosis (dated by TCRdb to between 2019 and 2020). Background for the entire study: In women with multiple sclerosis, the researchers looked at how the T cell repertoire shifted as pregnancy progressed.

Library preparation employed the immunoSEQ multiplex PCR assay. TCRdb took over this immuneACCESS table, retaining in-frame rearrangements with V and J assigned. Such tables are incomplete; in checked studies, under half of the missing clones stem from an unresolved V gene, and the remainder is unexplained. This sample gives some 54,000 clones in total; roughly 94% of them show up just once. The ten biggest clones cover approximately 3.7% of the sample. The CDR3 runs 14 residues from the cysteine to the phenylalanine. The retained sequence is limited to the CDR3, 42 bases, with the frame set at the first base. Via the germline V gene (reference sequence), CDR1 is WNHNN and CDR2 SYGVQD. V sheds 0 bases and J sheds 4 bases, leaving 8 bases between their ends.

In this chain, TRBV10-1 is recombined with TRBJ2-3; the D segment cannot be called with confidence. The sequence derives from a female donor with multiple sclerosis, enrolled in a pregnancy study. Material: CD8+ T cells from peripheral blood mononuclear cells, obtained in the third trimester of pregnancy. The DNA sequence is as follows: TGCGCCAGCAGTGAGTCCCTTAGAGCAGATACGCAGTATTTT. The encoded protein is CASSESLRADTQYF.